The 2 T cell receptor beta chains below come from one sample, sequenced in a study of long-term antiretroviral therapy in people with HIV. The assay, immunoSEQ v3.0, was run at survey level. The data were produced by immunoSEQ multiplex PCR, yet TCRdb's version contains in-frame clones alone and is incomplete. Of around 20,000 clones in the sample, about 82% are singletons; the top ten hold 3.5% to 5%. The material was unsorted PBMCs, obtained approximately 4 years after starting antiretroviral therapy. Receptors were obtained from a young man with HIV.

V gene TRBV6-6 combines with J gene TRBJ2-6, with D uncertain. CDR1 MNHNY and CDR2 SVGAGI come from the germline V gene (reference sequence). This CDR3 comprises 16 residues. V was pared by 2 bases and J by 0 bases, with 8 bases between. CDR3 bases: TGTGCCAGCAGTTACGATGGTGGCTCTGGGGCCAACGTCCTGACTTTC. Protein: CASSYDGGSGANVLTF.

This clone has just a few counts. The chain has TRBV5-4 and TRBJ1-1; 7 nucleotides agree with TRBD1. The CDR3 sequence is 15 residues long. The V gene end was trimmed by 4 bases and the J gene end by 0 bases; junction bases not matched to a gene: 6. CDR1 SGHNT and CDR2 YYREEE come from the germline V gene (reference sequence). CDR3 bases: TGTGCCAGCAGCCTGCTGGGACAGATGAACACTGAAGCTTTCTTT. The encoded protein is CASSLLGQMNTEAFF.